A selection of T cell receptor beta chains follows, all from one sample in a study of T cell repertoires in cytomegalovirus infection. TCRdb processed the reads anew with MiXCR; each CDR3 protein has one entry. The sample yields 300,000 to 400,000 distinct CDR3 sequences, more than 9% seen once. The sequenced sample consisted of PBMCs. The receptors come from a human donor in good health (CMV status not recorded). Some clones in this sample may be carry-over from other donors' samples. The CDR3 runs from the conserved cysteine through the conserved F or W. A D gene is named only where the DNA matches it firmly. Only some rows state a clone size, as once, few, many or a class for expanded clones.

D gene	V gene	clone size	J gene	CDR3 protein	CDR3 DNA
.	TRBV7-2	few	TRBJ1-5	CASSPSSQPQHF	TGTGCCAGCAGCCCTTCTTCCCAGCCCCAGCATTTT
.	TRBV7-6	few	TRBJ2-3	CASSLQPTGQTSTDTQYF	TGTGCCAGCAGCTTACAACCCACCGGACAGACTAGCACAGATACGCAGTATTTT
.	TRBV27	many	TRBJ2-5	CASSLSGVGETQYF	TGTGCCAGCAGTTTATCTGGGGTCGGCGAGACCCAGTACTTC
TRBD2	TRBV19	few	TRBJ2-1	CASSGLMGEGSF	TGTGCCAGTAGCGGACTCATGGGGGAGGGGAGCTTC
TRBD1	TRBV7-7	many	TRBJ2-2	CASSLGTGLNTGELFF	TGTGCCAGCAGCTTAGGGACAGGGTTGAACACCGGGGAGCTGTTTTTT
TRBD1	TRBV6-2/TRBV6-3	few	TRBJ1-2	CASSTTGDWNGYTF	TGTGCCAGCAGTACGACAGGGGATTGGAATGGCTACACCTTC
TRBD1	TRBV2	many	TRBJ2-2	CASSPGQVYTGELFF	TGTGCCAGCAGTCCGGGACAGGTGTACACCGGGGAGCTGTTTTTT
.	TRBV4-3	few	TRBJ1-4	CASSRDRQPPYNEKLFF	TGCGCCAGCAGCCGAGACCGACAGCCACCGTATAATGAAAAACTGTTTTTT
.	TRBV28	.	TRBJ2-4	CASSSMNIQYF	TGTGCCAGCAGTTCCATGAACATTCAGTACTTC
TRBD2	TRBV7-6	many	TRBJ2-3	CASSFGLAGAVDTQYF	TGTGCCAGCAGCTTTGGCCTAGCGGGAGCCGTCGATACGCAGTATTTT
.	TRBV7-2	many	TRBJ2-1	CASSQNTQGHYNEQFF	TGTGCCAGCAGCCAAAATACCCAGGGACACTACAATGAGCAGTTCTTC
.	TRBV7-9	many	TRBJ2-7	CASSLGTGSLWEQYF	TGTGCCAGCAGCTTAGGAACAGGGTCGCTTTGGGAGCAGTACTTC
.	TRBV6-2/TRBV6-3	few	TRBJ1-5	CASSNGGAGGNQPQHF	TGTGCCAGCAGCAACGGGGGGGCGGGGGGCAATCAGCCCCAGCATTTT
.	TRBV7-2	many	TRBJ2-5	CASSAGRGMETQYF	TGTGCCAGCAGCGCAGGGCGGGGTATGGAGACCCAGTACTTC
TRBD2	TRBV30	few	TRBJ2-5	CAWYRGEQETQYF	TGTGCCTGGTACCGGGGGGAGCAAGAGACCCAGTACTTC
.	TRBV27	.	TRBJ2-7	CASSLGTGKRSYEQYF	TGTGCCAGCAGTTTAGGAACAGGGAAGAGGTCCTACGAGCAGTACTTC
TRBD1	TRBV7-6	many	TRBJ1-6	CASSLGNRGAGANSPLHF	TGTGCCAGCAGCTTAGGGAACAGGGGGGCTGGGGCGAATTCACCCCTCCACTTT
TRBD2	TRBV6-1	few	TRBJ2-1	CASTTTLTRAGAYNEQFF	TGTGCCAGCACCACCACCTTAACAAGGGCGGGAGCGTACAATGAGCAGTTCTTC
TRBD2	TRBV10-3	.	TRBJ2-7	CAIGLAGVSEQYF	TGTGCCATCGGGCTAGCGGGAGTATCAGAGCAGTACTTC
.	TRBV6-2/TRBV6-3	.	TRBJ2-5	CASSEPWLETQYF	TGTGCCAGCAGTGAGCCATGGCTCGAGACCCAGTACTTC
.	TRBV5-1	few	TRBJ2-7	CASSPFGASYEQYF	TGCGCCAGCAGCCCTTTTGGGGCTTCCTACGAGCAGTACTTC
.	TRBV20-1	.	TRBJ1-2	CSARGTTNYGYTF	TGCAGTGCTAGAGGGACAACTAACTATGGCTACACCTTC
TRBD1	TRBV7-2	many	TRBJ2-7	CASSLPGTALEQYF	TGTGCCAGCAGCTTACCCGGGACAGCGCTCGAGCAGTACTTC
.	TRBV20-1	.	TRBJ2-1	CSAKHTTEQFF	TGCAGTGCGAAACACACGACTGAGCAGTTCTTC
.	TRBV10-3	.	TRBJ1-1	CAISVGPPETEAFF	TGTGCCATCAGTGTTGGACCACCCGAGACTGAAGCTTTCTTT
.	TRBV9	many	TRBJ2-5	CASSVGAVGPGETQYF	TGTGCCAGCAGCGTAGGGGCGGTGGGTCCTGGGGAGACCCAGTACTTC
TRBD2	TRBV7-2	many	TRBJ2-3	CASRPASGDPSDTQYF	TGTGCCAGCAGGCCAGCTAGCGGGGATCCGTCAGATACGCAGTATTTT
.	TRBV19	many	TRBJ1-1	CASSRNRPTEAFF	TGTGCCAGTAGCCGGAACAGGCCGACTGAAGCTTTCTTT
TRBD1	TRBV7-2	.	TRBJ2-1	CASDPEGTGYNEQFF	TGTGCCAGCGACCCTGAGGGGACAGGGTACAATGAGCAGTTCTTC
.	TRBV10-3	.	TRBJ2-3	CAISESKSTDTQYF	TGTGCCATCAGTGAGTCTAAGAGCACAGATACGCAGTATTTT
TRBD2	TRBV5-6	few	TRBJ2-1	CASSFYDSGRNNEQFF	TGTGCCAGCAGCTTTTATGATAGCGGGAGGAACAATGAGCAGTTCTTC
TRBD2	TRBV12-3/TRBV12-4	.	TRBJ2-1	CASRRSGGLDNEQFF	TGTGCCAGCAGAAGGAGCGGGGGGTTAGACAATGAGCAGTTCTTC
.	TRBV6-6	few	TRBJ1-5	CASLGGGNQPQHF	TGTGCCAGCCTCGGGGGGGGCAATCAGCCCCAGCATTTT
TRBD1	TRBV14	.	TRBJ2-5	CASSQDWMGQAKKETQYF	TGTGCCAGCAGCCAAGATTGGATGGGACAGGCGAAAAAAGAGACCCAGTACTTC
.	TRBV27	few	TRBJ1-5	CASGLIGGRTSNQPQHF	TGTGCCAGCGGTTTAATAGGAGGACGGACGAGCAATCAGCCCCAGCATTTT
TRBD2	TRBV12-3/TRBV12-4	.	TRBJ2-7	CASRQASGGIYEQYF	TGTGCCAGCAGGCAGGCTAGCGGGGGAATCTACGAGCAGTACTTC
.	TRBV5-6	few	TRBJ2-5	CASSLVEAEETQYF	TGTGCCAGCAGCTTGGTCGAAGCGGAGGAGACCCAGTACTTC